This TCR beta chain was sequenced in a study of blood T cells in healthy people across ages. V lost 3 bases and J lost 4, with 18 bases in between. The CDR3 is made up of 16 amino acids. Germline V gives CDR1 MNHNS, CDR2 SASEGT. Next came a second PCR, run for about 7 to 12 cycles, which used a sample-barcoded 5' primer along with a J-beta primer mix. TCRdb processed the 5' RACE reads anew with MiXCR; each CDR3 protein has one entry. The sample shows fewer than 900,000 distinct CDR3 sequences, about 34% of them seen only once. This clonotype has more than one count but fewer than ten. Its target is unknown. Overall study findings and caveats: Diversity estimates from one million T cells were considered underestimates. CMV infection status of these donors was not known. Compared with aged donors, long-lived donors showed fewer expanded clones, suggesting selection.

The sequencing sample was made of blood. The source is a man aged 18-30 years in good health. This chain uses TRBV6-1 with TRBJ1-2; tentatively, D is TRBD1 (5 bases). In nucleotides, the CDR3 is TGTGCCAGCAGTGACGCGTGGCAGGGAGATGGCTATGGCTACACCTTC. It translates to CASSDAWQGDGYGYTF.